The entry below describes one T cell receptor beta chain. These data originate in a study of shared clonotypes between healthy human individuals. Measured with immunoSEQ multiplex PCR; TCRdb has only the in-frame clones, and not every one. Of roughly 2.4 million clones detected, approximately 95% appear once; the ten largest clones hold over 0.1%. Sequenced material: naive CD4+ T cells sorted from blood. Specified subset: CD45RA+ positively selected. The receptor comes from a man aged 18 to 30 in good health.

The CDR3: CASSLKGLGSGELFF. The CDR3 nucleotides are TGTGCCAGCAGCTTAAAGGGACTAGGCTCCGGGGAGCTGTTTTTT. This chain links TRBV7-2 with TRBJ2-2, with TRBD2 identical over 8 bases. J was trimmed by 6 bases and V by 2 bases; bases with no gene match: 5. The CDR3 contains 15 residues. Germline V gene data show CDR1 as SGHTA and CDR2 as FQGNSA.